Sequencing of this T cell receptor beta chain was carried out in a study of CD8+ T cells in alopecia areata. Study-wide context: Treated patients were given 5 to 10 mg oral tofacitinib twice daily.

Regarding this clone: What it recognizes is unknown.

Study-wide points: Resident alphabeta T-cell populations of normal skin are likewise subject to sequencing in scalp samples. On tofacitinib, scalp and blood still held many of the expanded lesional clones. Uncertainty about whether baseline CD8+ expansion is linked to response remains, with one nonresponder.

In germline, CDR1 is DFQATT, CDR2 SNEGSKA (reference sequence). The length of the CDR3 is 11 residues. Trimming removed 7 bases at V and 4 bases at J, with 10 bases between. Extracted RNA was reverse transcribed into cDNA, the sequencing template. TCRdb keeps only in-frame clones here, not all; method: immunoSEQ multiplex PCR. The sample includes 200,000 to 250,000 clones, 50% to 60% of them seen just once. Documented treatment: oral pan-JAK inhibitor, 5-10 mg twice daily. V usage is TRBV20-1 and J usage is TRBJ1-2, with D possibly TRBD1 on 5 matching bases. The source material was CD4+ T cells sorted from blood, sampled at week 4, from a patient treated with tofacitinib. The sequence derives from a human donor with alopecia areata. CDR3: CSVRGTYGYTF. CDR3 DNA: TGCAGTGTTCGGGGGACCTATGGCTACACCTTC.